This passage covers 4 T cell receptor beta chains from one sample sequenced in a study of blood T cell repertoires in COVID-19. This table comes from immunoSEQ multiplex PCR, and its TCRdb copy is limited to in-frame clones, with some not included. The profile covers around 300,000 clones, with 85% appearing a single time and about 2.3% taken by the ten largest. The sample was PBMCs or T cells enriched from blood (not recorded which). These receptors all come from a woman aged 50 to 60 who had recovered from COVID-19.

V is TRBV3-1 (or the pseudogene TRBV3-2) and J is TRBJ2-3, with 13 bases fitting TRBD2. Germline V gives CDR1 LGHDT, CDR2 YNNKEL (reference sequence). V lost 6 bases and J lost 6; bases outside the gene matches: 6. The CDR3 consists of 15 residues. CDR3 amino acids: CASRQLAGGGDTQYF. The CDR3 DNA reads TGTGCCAGCAGGCAACTAGCGGGAGGGGGGGATACGCAGTATTTT.

The chain couples TRBV29-1 to TRBJ1-1; possibly TRBD1 for D (5 bases). The length of the CDR3 is 14 residues. Per germline, CDR1 SQVTM and CDR2 ANQGSEA. Trimming stripped 4 bases from V and 1 base from J, with 13 bases between. The CDR3, as DNA: TGCAGCGTTGTGACCTTCACAGGGAACACTGAAGCTTTCTTT. This sequence encodes CSVVTFTGNTEAFF.

V usage is TRBV14 and J usage is TRBJ1-4; weak D call: TRBD1 (5 bases). CDR3 length: 16 residues. The V gene lost 3 bases and the J gene lost 0 bases, with 11 bases spanning the gap. Germline V CDR1 and CDR2: SGHDN, FVKESK. The CDR3 sequence: CASSQGQGATNEKLFF. The CDR3 region has the DNA TGTGCCAGCAGCCAGGGGCAGGGCGCAACTAATGAAAAACTGTTTTTT.

The chain recombines TRBV19 with TRBJ1-4; D remains unclear. The CDR3 extends over 14 amino acids. Trimming left V 0 bases short and J 4 bases short, with 6 bases between. Germline V gene data show CDR1 as LNHDA and CDR2 as SQIVND (reference sequence). The CDR3 DNA reads TGTGCCAGTAGTATAGACAGGTTTAATGAAAAACTGTTTTTT. Translated, it gives CASSIDRFNEKLFF.